Here is one TCR beta chain with its context. Clones were read by immunoSEQ multiplex PCR, and TCRdb kept only the in-frame ones, dropping some. In the table there are approximately 90,000 clones, less than 90% of which are singletons. The record originates from a study of blood T cell repertoires in COVID-19. Study-level background: PBMCs, B-cell-depleted T cells, or T cells were the source of the cDNA or gDNA that made up the material.

V was pared by 7 bases and J by 7 bases, with 11 bases of the junction left unmatched. CDR1 and CDR2 from the germline V gene are MGHRA and YSYEKL. The CDR3 sequence is 16 residues long. The sample consisted of peripheral blood. The chain links TRBV4-1 to TRBJ2-7, with 15 bases aligning to TRBD2. The clonotype was recovered from a man at least 80 years old with active or convalescent COVID-19. The CDR3 sequence: CASTLTPGLAGGEQYF. The CDR3 DNA follows: TGCGCCAGCACCCTTACTCCGGGACTAGCGGGAGGTGAGCAGTACTTC.